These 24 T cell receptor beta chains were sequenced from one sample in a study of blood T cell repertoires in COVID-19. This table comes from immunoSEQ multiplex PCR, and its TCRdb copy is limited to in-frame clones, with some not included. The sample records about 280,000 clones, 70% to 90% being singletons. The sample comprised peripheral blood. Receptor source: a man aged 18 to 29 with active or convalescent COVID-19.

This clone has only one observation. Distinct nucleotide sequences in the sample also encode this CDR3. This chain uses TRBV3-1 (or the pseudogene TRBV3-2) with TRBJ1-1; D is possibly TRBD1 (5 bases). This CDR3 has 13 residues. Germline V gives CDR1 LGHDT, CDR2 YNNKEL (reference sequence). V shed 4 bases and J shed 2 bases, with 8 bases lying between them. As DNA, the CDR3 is TGTGCCAGCAGCCCCGACAGCAACACTGAAGCTTTCTTT. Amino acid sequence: CASSPDSNTEAFF.

CDR3 residues: CASSLVLSAGDQETQYF. CDR3 sequence (DNA): TGTGCCAGCAGCTTAGTGTTATCGGCGGGGGACCAAGAGACCCAGTACTTC. This chain links TRBV13 with TRBJ2-5; TRBD2 aligns across 7 bases. Germline assignment: CDR1 PRHDT and CDR2 FYEKMQ (reference sequence). This CDR3 is built from 17 residues. V lost 1 base to trimming and J lost 0 bases; unmatched junction nucleotides: 8.

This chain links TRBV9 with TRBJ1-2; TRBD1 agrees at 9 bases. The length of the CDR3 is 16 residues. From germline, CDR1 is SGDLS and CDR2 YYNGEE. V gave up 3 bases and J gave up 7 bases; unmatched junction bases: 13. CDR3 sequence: CASSENPSQGAFGYTF. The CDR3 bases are TGTGCCAGCAGCGAGAACCCATCACAGGGGGCCTTTGGCTACACCTTC. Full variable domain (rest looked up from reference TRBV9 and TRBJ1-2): DSGVTQTPKHLITATGQRVTLRCSPRSGDLSVYWYQQSLDQGLQFLIQYYNGEERAKGNILERFSAQQFPDLHSELNLSSLELGDSALYFCASSENPSQGAFGYTFGSGTRLTVV.

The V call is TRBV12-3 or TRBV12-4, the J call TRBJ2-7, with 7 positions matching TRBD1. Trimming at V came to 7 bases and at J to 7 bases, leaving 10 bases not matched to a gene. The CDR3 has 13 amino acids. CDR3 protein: CASTWGTAREQYF. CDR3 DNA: TGTGCCAGCACTTGGGGGACAGCGCGTGAGCAGTACTTC.

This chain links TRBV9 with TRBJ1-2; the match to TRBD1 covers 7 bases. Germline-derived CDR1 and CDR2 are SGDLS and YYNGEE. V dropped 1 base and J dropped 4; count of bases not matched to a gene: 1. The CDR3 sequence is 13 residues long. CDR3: CASSVRDSYGYTF. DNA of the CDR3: TGTGCCAGCAGCGTACGGGACAGCTATGGCTACACCTTC.

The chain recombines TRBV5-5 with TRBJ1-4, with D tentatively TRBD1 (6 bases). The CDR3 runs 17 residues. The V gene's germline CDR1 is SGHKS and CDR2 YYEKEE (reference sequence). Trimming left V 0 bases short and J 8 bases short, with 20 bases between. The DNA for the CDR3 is TGTGCCAGCAGCTTGGCCCTGGAGGCAGGGGTGGTAGAAAAACTGTTTTTT. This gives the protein CASSLALEAGVVEKLFF.

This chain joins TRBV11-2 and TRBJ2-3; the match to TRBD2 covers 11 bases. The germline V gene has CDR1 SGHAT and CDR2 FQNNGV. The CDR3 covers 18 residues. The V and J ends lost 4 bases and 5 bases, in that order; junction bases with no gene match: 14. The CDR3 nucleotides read TGTGCCAGCAGCTCGACCAAGATATGGCTAGCGGGGGGAGATACGCAGTATTTT. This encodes CASSSTKIWLAGGDTQYF.

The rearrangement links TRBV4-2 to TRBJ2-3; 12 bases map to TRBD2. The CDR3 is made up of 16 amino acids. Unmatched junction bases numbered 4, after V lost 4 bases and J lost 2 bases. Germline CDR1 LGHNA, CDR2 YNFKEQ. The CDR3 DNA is TGTGCCAGCAGCCCACTAGCGGGGGGTCTCACAGATACGCAGTATTTT. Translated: CASSPLAGGLTDTQYF.

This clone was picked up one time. For the CDR3, the DNA is TGTGCCAGCAGCCATGCTCTTGGAGGCCCGAGCGAGCAGTACTTC. Protein sequence: CASSHALGGPSEQYF. V and J are TRBV11-2 and TRBJ2-7, with D possibly matching TRBD2 (5 bases). V was trimmed by 5 bases and J by 6 bases, leaving 20 bases between them. There are 15 residues in the CDR3. Germline V gene lookup returns CDR1 SGHAT and CDR2 FQNNGV.

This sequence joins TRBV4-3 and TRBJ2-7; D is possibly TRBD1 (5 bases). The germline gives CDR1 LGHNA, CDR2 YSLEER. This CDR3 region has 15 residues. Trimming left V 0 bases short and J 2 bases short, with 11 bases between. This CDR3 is CASSQEGVAPYEQYF. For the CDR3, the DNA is TGCGCCAGCAGCCAAGAAGGGGTGGCGCCCTACGAGCAGTACTTC.

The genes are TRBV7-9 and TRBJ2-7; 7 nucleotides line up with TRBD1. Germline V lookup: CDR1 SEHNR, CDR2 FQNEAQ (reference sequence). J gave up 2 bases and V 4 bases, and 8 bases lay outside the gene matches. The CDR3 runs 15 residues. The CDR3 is CASSSDRESPYEQYF. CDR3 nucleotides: TGTGCCAGCAGCTCCGACAGGGAGTCGCCCTACGAGCAGTACTTC. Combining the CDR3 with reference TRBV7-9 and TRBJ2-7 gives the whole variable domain DTGVSQNPRHKITKRGQNVTFRCDPISEHNRLYWYRQTLGQGPEFLTYFQNEAQLEKSRLLSDRFSAERPKGSFSTLEIQRTEQGDSAMYLCASSSDRESPYEQYFGPGTRLTVT.

CDR3 protein: CATSRGGGAGGLTDTQYF. CDR3 coding DNA: TGTGCCACCAGCAGAGGGGGTGGAGCGGGGGGGCTGACAGATACGCAGTATTTT. The chain is built from TRBV15 and TRBJ2-3; 10 bases line up with TRBD2. V lost 1 base, J lost 3 bases, and 10 bases stayed unmatched. The germline gives CDR1 LNHNV, CDR2 YYDKDF (reference sequence). The CDR3 loop spans 18 amino acids.

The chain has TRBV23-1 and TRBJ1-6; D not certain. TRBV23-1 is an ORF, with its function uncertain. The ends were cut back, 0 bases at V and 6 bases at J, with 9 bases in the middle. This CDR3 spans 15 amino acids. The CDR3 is CASSQSHRSNSPLHF. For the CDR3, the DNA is TGCGCCAGCAGTCAATCACACAGATCTAATTCACCCCTCCACTTT.

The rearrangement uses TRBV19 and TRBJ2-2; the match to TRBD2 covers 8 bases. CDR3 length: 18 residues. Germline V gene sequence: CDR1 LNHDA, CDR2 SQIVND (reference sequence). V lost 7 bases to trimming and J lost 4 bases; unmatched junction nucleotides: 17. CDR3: CASTWQFLAGGFTGELFF. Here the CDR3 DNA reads TGTGCCAGTACCTGGCAATTTCTGGCGGGGGGATTCACCGGGGAGCTGTTTTTT.

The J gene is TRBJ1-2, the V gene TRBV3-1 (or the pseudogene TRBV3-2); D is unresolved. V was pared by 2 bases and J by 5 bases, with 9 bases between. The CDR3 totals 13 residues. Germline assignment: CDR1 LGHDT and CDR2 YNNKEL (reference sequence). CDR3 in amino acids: CASSQSTDYGYTF. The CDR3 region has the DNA TGTGCCAGCAGCCAAAGCACAGATTATGGCTACACCTTC.

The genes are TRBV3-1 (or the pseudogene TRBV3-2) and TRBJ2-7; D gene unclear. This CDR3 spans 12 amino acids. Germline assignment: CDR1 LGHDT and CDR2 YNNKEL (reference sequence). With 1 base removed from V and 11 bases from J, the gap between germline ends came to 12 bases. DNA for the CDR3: TGTGCCAGCAGCCAAGGAGTACAGATGGAGTACTTC. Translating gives CASSQGVQMEYF.

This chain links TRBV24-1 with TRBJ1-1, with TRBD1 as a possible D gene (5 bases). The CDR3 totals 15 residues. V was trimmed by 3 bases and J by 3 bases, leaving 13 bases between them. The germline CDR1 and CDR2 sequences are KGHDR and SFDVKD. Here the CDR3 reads CATSDPPPGYTEAFF. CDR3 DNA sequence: TGTGCCACCAGTGATCCCCCCCCAGGGTACACTGAAGCTTTCTTT.

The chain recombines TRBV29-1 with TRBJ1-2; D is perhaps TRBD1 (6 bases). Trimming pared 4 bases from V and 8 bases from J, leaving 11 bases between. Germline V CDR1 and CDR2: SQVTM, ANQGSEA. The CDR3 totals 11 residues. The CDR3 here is CSVAGAEGYTF. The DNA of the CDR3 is TGCAGCGTTGCAGGGGCAGAGGGCTACACCTTC.

As DNA, the CDR3 is TGTGCCAGCAGTACGGGTTTGGCCAAAAACATTCAGTACTTC. Protein product: CASSTGLAKNIQYF. This chain connects TRBV5-6 to TRBJ2-4; D unresolved. This CDR3 comprises 14 residues. The V end lost 5 bases, the J end lost 1 base, and 10 bases lay between the germline ends. Germline lookup yields CDR1 SGHDT and CDR2 YYEEEE.

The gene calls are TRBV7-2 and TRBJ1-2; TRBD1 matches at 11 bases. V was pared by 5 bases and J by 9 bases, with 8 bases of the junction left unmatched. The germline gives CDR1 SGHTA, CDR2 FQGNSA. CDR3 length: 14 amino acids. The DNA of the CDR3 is TGTGCCAGCAGCCTCGGACAGGGGGCTGATCGCTACACCTTC. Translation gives CASSLGQGADRYTF.

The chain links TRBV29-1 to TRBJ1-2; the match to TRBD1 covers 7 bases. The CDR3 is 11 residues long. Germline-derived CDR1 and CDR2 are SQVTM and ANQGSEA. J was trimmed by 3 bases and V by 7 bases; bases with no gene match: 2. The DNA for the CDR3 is TGCAGCGGGGACAGTGACTATGGCTACACCTTC. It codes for CSGDSDYGYTF.

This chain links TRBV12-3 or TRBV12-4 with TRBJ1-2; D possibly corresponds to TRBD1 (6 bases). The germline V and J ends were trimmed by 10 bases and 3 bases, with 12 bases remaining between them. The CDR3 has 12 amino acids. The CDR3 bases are TGTGCCACCGGGGGGGCAGACTATGGCTACACCTTC. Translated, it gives CATGGADYGYTF.

Here the CDR3 reads CASSGSTGYNEQFF. CDR3 DNA sequence: TGTGCCAGCAGTGGGAGCACCGGCTACAATGAGCAGTTCTTC. The chain is built from TRBV6-1 and TRBJ2-1; no firm D call. This CDR3 comprises 14 residues. Trimming removed 4 bases from V and 3 bases from J, with 10 bases in between. Per germline, CDR1 MNHNS and CDR2 SASEGT.

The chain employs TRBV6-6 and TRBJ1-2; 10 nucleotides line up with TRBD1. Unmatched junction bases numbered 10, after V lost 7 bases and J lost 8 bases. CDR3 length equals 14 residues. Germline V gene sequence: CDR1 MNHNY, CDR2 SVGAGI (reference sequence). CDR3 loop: CASTSTGGAGGYTF. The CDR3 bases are TGTGCCAGCACCTCGACAGGGGGCGCCGGGGGCTACACCTTC.